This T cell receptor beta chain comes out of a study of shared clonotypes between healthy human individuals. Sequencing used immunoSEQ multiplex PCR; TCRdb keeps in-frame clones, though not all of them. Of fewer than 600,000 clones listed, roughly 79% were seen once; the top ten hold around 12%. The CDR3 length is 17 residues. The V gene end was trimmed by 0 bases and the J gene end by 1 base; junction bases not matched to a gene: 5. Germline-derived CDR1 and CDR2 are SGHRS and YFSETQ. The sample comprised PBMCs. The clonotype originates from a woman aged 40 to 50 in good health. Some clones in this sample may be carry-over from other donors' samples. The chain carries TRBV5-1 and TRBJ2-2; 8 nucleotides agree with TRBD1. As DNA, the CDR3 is TGCGCCAGCAGCTTGGAGCCTGGGACAGGGAACACCGGGGAGCTGTTTTTT. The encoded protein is CASSLEPGTGNTGELFF.